These T cell receptor beta chains were read from a single sample in a study of T cell responses to AZD1222 COVID-19 vaccine. The repertoire was sequenced with immunoSEQ multiplex PCR; TCRdb's copy has only in-frame clones and lacks some. The data hold approximately 85,000 clones, with around 86% observed a single time. The sample consisted of peripheral blood, taken on day 0 of AZD1222 vaccination. These receptors originate from an adult in good health. Each CDR3 is given with its conserved first and last residue. The D gene is left open where the match is weak. Some rows have no size entry. The others give once, few or many, or a class for an expanded clone.

NA	TRBV7-8	NA	TRBJ1-1	TGTGCCTCCCGTGGGAGCCTAAACACTGAAGCTTTCTTT	CASRGSLNTEAFF
NA	TRBV7-2	few	TRBJ2-7	TGTGCCAGCAGCTTAGTATCCGGGGGAGGATCCTACGAGCAGTACTTC	CASSLVSGGGSYEQYF
TRBD2	TRBV14	NA	TRBJ2-3	TGTGCCAGCAAAAGCGGGGCTTTGGGGCCTACAGATACGCAGTATTTT	CASKSGALGPTDTQYF
NA	TRBV18	NA	TRBJ2-1	TGTGCCAGCTCACCTCTCAGGACTGGGGAGCAGTTCTTC	CASSPLRTGEQFF
NA	TRBV19	once	TRBJ1-5	TGTGCCAGTAGTATGGGCAGGGCCGGCCAGCCCCAGCATTTT	CASSMGRAGQPQHF
NA	TRBV11-3	few	TRBJ2-2	TGTGCCAGCAGCTTAGACTGGACACAAAGCGCCGGGGAGCTGTTTTTT	CASSLDWTQSAGELFF
NA	TRBV30	NA	TRBJ1-1	TGTGCCTGGAGTGCTACTTTTGGCACTGAAGCTTTCTTT	CAWSATFGTEAFF
NA	TRBV12-3/TRBV12-4	few	TRBJ1-1	TGTGCCAGCAGTTTAGTTTGGAACACTGAAGCTTTCTTT	CASSLVWNTEAFF
NA	TRBV7-6	NA	TRBJ2-1	TGTGCCAGCAGCTTATCCGGGTCTAGCGCCTACAATGAGCAGTTCTTC	CASSLSGSSAYNEQFF
NA	TRBV5-5	few	TRBJ2-2	TGTGCCAGCAGCATAGGACCGCTAGGCACCGGGGAGCTGTTTTTT	CASSIGPLGTGELFF
NA	TRBV13	NA	TRBJ1-2	TGTGCCAGCAGCTCCTACACCGGCACTGGGGGCGGCTACACCTTC	CASSSYTGTGGGYTF
NA	TRBV4-2	NA	TRBJ2-5	TGTGCCAGCAGCCAAGAACTAGGGAACGAGCAAGAGACCCAGTACTTC	CASSQELGNEQETQYF
NA	TRBV21-1	NA	TRBJ1-5	TGTGCCAGCAGCAAAGGAGCGACTCAGGTACTAAGGCAGCCCCAGCATTTT	CASSKGATQVLRQPQHF
TRBD1	TRBV6-6	NA	TRBJ1-5	TGTGCCAGCAGTGGGACAGGTGGTCGCAATCAGCCCCAGCATTTT	CASSGTGGRNQPQHF
NA	TRBV3-1/TRBV3-2	NA	TRBJ2-2	TGTGCCAGCAGCCCCGTAGTGGGGGGAGCCGGGGAGCTGTTTTTT	CASSPVVGGAGELFF
TRBD1	TRBV7-6	NA	TRBJ2-7	TGTGCCAGCAGCTCAAGGGACAGGGTTGAGCAGTACTTC	CASSSRDRVEQYF
NA	TRBV4-2	NA	TRBJ2-5	TGTGCCAGCAGCCCGACAGTTCAAGAGACCCAGTACTTC	CASSPTVQETQYF
NA	TRBV6-5	NA	TRBJ1-5	TGTGCCAGCAGCCCAGACTGGGATAGCAATCAGCCCCAGCATTTT	CASSPDWDSNQPQHF